Listed below are T cell receptor beta chains from one sample, sequenced in a study of control samples from healthy donors and cancer patients. Data came from immunoSEQ multiplex PCR; TCRdb stores just in-frame clones and leaves some out. The sample includes 100,000 to 150,000 clones, approximately 91% of them seen just once. Sequenced material: blood. These receptors all stem from a man between 50 and 59 years old in good health. The CDR3 runs from the conserved cysteine through the conserved F or W. A D gene is named only where the DNA matches it firmly. The listing skips clone size in some rows; elsewhere it reads once, few, many or a size class.

J gene: TRBJ1-1
clone size: -
D gene: TRBD1
V gene: TRBV30
CDR3 protein: CAWRTGETEAFF
CDR3 DNA: TGTGCCTGGAGGACAGGGGAGACTGAAGCTTTCTTT

J gene: TRBJ2-1
clone size: -
D gene: TRBD2
V gene: TRBV11-2
CDR3 protein: CASSLAAGGAEQFF
CDR3 DNA: TGTGCCAGCAGCTTAGCAGCGGGGGGGGCGGAGCAGTTCTTC

J gene: TRBJ2-7
clone size: -
D gene: -
V gene: TRBV11-2
CDR3 protein: CASRGMRRRSYEQYF
CDR3 DNA: TGTGCCAGCCGGGGTATGCGGCGGCGCTCCTACGAGCAGTACTTC

J gene: TRBJ2-7
clone size: -
D gene: TRBD1
V gene: TRBV5-4
CDR3 protein: CASSSNRGYEQYF
CDR3 DNA: TGTGCCAGCAGCTCAAACAGGGGTTACGAGCAGTACTTC

J gene: TRBJ2-5
clone size: -
D gene: -
V gene: TRBV7-9
CDR3 protein: CASSLVGETQYF
CDR3 DNA: TGTGCCAGCAGCTTAGTAGGGGAGACCCAGTACTTC

J gene: TRBJ2-5
clone size: -
D gene: TRBD2
V gene: TRBV10-3
CDR3 protein: CASTGTSGGTQETQYF
CDR3 DNA: TGTGCCAGCACCGGGACTAGCGGGGGGACCCAAGAGACCCAGTACTTC

J gene: TRBJ2-2
clone size: -
D gene: -
V gene: TRBV9
CDR3 protein: CASSPNTGELFF
CDR3 DNA: TGTGCCAGCTCACCGAACACCGGGGAGCTGTTTTTT

J gene: TRBJ1-1
clone size: -
D gene: TRBD1
V gene: TRBV5-1
CDR3 protein: CASSLLNRGRKNTEAFF
CDR3 DNA: TGCGCCAGCAGCTTGTTGAACAGGGGGCGCAAGAACACTGAAGCTTTCTTT

J gene: TRBJ1-2
clone size: -
D gene: -
V gene: TRBV6-1
CDR3 protein: CASSDTGYQGGYTF
CDR3 DNA: TGTGCCAGCAGTGATACCGGGTACCAAGGCGGCTACACCTTC

J gene: TRBJ1-2
clone size: -
D gene: TRBD1
V gene: TRBV10-3
CDR3 protein: CASQRQGVGGYTF
CDR3 DNA: TGTGCCAGCCAACGACAGGGGGTTGGTGGCTACACCTTC

J gene: TRBJ1-1
clone size: -
D gene: TRBD1
V gene: TRBV30
CDR3 protein: CAWTSGTGHAFF
CDR3 DNA: TGTGCCTGGACTAGCGGGACAGGGCACGCTTTCTTT

J gene: TRBJ2-1
clone size: -
D gene: -
V gene: TRBV21-1
CDR3 protein: CASSKNKRLAGCNEQFF
CDR3 DNA: TGTGCCAGCAGCAAAAATAAGAGACTAGCGGGGTGCAATGAGCAGTTCTTC

J gene: TRBJ1-2
clone size: -
D gene: -
V gene: TRBV7-9
CDR3 protein: CASSLARTRFGGYTF
CDR3 DNA: TGTGCCAGCAGCTTAGCAAGGACAAGGTTTGGGGGCTACACCTTC

J gene: TRBJ2-7
clone size: few
D gene: -
V gene: TRBV14
CDR3 protein: CASSTREGATEQYF
CDR3 DNA: TGTGCCAGCAGCACAAGGGAGGGGGCGACCGAGCAGTACTTC

J gene: TRBJ2-7
clone size: -
D gene: -
V gene: TRBV2
CDR3 protein: CASNFGPNSYEQYF
CDR3 DNA: TGTGCCAGCAATTTCGGGCCGAACTCCTACGAGCAGTACTTC

J gene: TRBJ2-3
clone size: -
D gene: TRBD2
V gene: TRBV19
CDR3 protein: CASSTPLRGGFTSTDTQYF
CDR3 DNA: TGTGCCAGTAGTACCCCACTCCGCGGGGGGTTCACTAGCACAGATACGCAGTATTTT

J gene: TRBJ2-7
clone size: -
D gene: -
V gene: TRBV27
CDR3 protein: CASSEGIAYEQYF
CDR3 DNA: TGTGCCAGCAGCGAAGGGATAGCCTACGAGCAGTACTTC

J gene: TRBJ2-5
clone size: -
D gene: TRBD1
V gene: TRBV12-5
CDR3 protein: CASGDRVPETQYF
CDR3 DNA: TGTGCTAGTGGTGACAGGGTGCCCGAGACCCAGTACTTC

J gene: TRBJ2-7
clone size: once
D gene: -
V gene: TRBV6-2/TRBV6-3
CDR3 protein: CASSGLDSTYEQYF
CDR3 DNA: TGTGCCAGCAGTGGGTTGGACAGCACCTACGAGCAGTACTTC

J gene: TRBJ2-4
clone size: -
D gene: TRBD1
V gene: TRBV6-5
CDR3 protein: CASSRDRLAKNIQYF
CDR3 DNA: TGTGCCAGCAGCCGGGACAGACTAGCCAAAAACATTCAGTACTTC

J gene: TRBJ2-1
clone size: once
D gene: TRBD2
V gene: TRBV9
CDR3 protein: CASSVAQRGGNNEQFF
CDR3 DNA: TGTGCCAGCAGCGTAGCCCAGCGGGGGGGCAACAATGAGCAGTTCTTC

J gene: TRBJ2-1
clone size: -
D gene: TRBD2
V gene: TRBV9
CDR3 protein: CASSVDGGVYEQFF
CDR3 DNA: TGTGCCAGCAGCGTAGACGGGGGGGTGTATGAGCAGTTCTTC

J gene: TRBJ2-1
clone size: -
D gene: TRBD1
V gene: TRBV5-4
CDR3 protein: CASSPDRGSNEQFF
CDR3 DNA: TGTGCCAGCAGCCCGGACAGGGGGTCCAATGAGCAGTTCTTC

J gene: TRBJ2-5
clone size: -
D gene: TRBD1
V gene: TRBV24-1
CDR3 protein: CATSDSRGQGGRTQYF
CDR3 DNA: TGTGCCACCAGTGACTCAAGAGGACAGGGGGGAAGAACCCAGTACTTC

J gene: TRBJ2-2
clone size: -
D gene: -
V gene: TRBV7-9
CDR3 protein: CASSSRAGELFF
CDR3 DNA: TGTGCCAGCAGCTCGAGGGCCGGGGAGCTGTTTTTT

J gene: TRBJ1-6
clone size: -
D gene: -
V gene: TRBV29-1
CDR3 protein: CSVGHYNSPLHF
CDR3 DNA: TGCAGCGTTGGACACTATAATTCACCCCTCCACTTT

J gene: TRBJ1-2
clone size: -
D gene: -
V gene: TRBV6-1
CDR3 protein: CASSEALTGRNYGYTF
CDR3 DNA: TGTGCCAGCAGTGAGGCATTGACAGGACGTAACTATGGCTACACCTTC

J gene: TRBJ2-1
clone size: -
D gene: TRBD2
V gene: TRBV12-5
CDR3 protein: CASGLASGGAIIEQFF
CDR3 DNA: TGTGCTAGTGGTTTGGCTAGCGGGGGGGCCATTATTGAGCAGTTCTTC

J gene: TRBJ2-7
clone size: -
D gene: -
V gene: TRBV4-1
CDR3 protein: CASSQEEGRVTYEQYF
CDR3 DNA: TGCGCCAGCAGCCAAGAAGAGGGACGGGTAACCTACGAGCAGTACTTC

J gene: TRBJ1-6
clone size: -
D gene: -
V gene: TRBV28
CDR3 protein: CASSSGTLQNSPLHF
CDR3 DNA: TGTGCCAGCAGTTCCGGGACACTTCAAAATTCACCCCTCCACTTT

J gene: TRBJ2-7
clone size: -
D gene: TRBD1
V gene: TRBV7-2
CDR3 protein: CASSLVLGQGNEQYF
CDR3 DNA: TGTGCCAGCAGCTTAGTTCTAGGACAGGGAAACGAGCAGTACTTC

J gene: TRBJ1-4
clone size: -
D gene: TRBD1
V gene: TRBV11-2
CDR3 protein: CASSSGTGHEKLFF
CDR3 DNA: TGTGCCAGCAGTTCCGGGACAGGGCATGAAAAACTGTTTTTT

J gene: TRBJ2-7
clone size: -
D gene: -
V gene: TRBV21-1
CDR3 protein: CASSQAGGYYEQYF
CDR3 DNA: TGTGCCAGCAGCCAAGCAGGGGGTTACTACGAGCAGTACTTC

J gene: TRBJ1-2
clone size: few
D gene: TRBD1
V gene: TRBV9
CDR3 protein: CASSPGVLGQNYGYTF
CDR3 DNA: TGTGCCAGCAGCCCCGGGGTATTGGGACAGAACTATGGCTACACCTTC

J gene: TRBJ2-1
clone size: -
D gene: -
V gene: TRBV20-1
CDR3 protein: CSATRSVEQFF
CDR3 DNA: TGCAGTGCTACTAGGAGTGTGGAGCAGTTCTTC

J gene: TRBJ1-5
clone size: -
D gene: -
V gene: TRBV5-5
CDR3 protein: CASSLGTIGQPQHF
CDR3 DNA: TGTGCCAGCAGCCTTGGGACAATCGGGCAGCCCCAGCATTTT

J gene: TRBJ1-5
clone size: -
D gene: -
V gene: TRBV27
CDR3 protein: CASSLWGNQPQHF
CDR3 DNA: TGTGCCAGCAGTTTATGGGGCAATCAGCCCCAGCATTTT